The 28 T cell receptor beta chains presented below share a single source sample, sequenced in a study of T-cell reconstitution after alpha-beta-depleted transplantation in children. The TCRbeta library was prepared with unique molecular identifiers. A single record per CDR3 protein comes from TCRdb applying MiXCR to the PCR reads. Of hundreds of thousands of distinct CDR3 sequences listed, approximately 12% are singletons. Sequenced here: PBMCs, mostly from graft donor cells, sampled 360 days after TCRalphabeta/CD19-depleted stem cell transplant. These receptor sequences come from a male patient between 10 and 17 years old who had a stem cell transplant for acute myeloid leukemia, so the T cells may come from the graft donor.

This clonotype showed up just a few times. This chain uses TRBV28 with TRBJ2-7; D may match TRBD1 or TRBD2 (5 bases each). The CDR3 loop spans 13 amino acids. The V gene lost 6 bases and the J gene lost 5 bases, with 14 bases spanning the gap. The germline CDR1 and CDR2 sequences are MDHEN and SYDVKM. The CDR3, as DNA: TGTGCCAGCAGCCCGCGAGGGGTAAACGAGCAGTACTTC. Translating gives CASSPRGVNEQYF.

This clonotype showed up just a few times. V is TRBV7-2 and J is TRBJ2-1; 7 bases are shared with TRBD1. Germline V gene lookup returns CDR1 SGHTA and CDR2 FQGNSA. V lost 5 bases, J lost 2 bases, and 6 bases stayed unmatched. The CDR3 is 15 residues long. The DNA for the CDR3 is TGTGCCAGCAGCCCCGTAAGGGGGCCCTACAATGAGCAGTTCTTC. This gives the protein CASSPVRGPYNEQFF.

The chain combines TRBV12-3 or TRBV12-4 with TRBJ2-7, with TRBD2 as a possible D gene (5 bases). V lost 4 bases, J lost 6 bases, and 13 bases lay in between. CDR3 length: 13 residues. The CDR3 bases are TGTGCCAGCAGTTGGCTAGAGGACTCCGAGCAGTACTTC. Its translation is CASSWLEDSEQYF.

This clonotype has just a few counts. This chain links TRBV12-3 or TRBV12-4 with TRBJ2-3; 8 bases map to TRBD1. CDR3 length: 15 amino acids. V shed 3 bases and J 4 bases; nucleotides not matched to a gene: 6. In nucleotides, the CDR3 is TGTGCCAGCAGTTTGGTCAGGGGGCCGGCAGATACGCAGTATTTT. It translates to CASSLVRGPADTQYF.

This chain joins TRBV29-1 and TRBJ2-7; the D call may be TRBD1 or TRBD2 (5 bases each). The CDR3 loop spans 12 amino acids. CDR1 and CDR2 from the germline V gene are SQVTM and ANQGSEA. The chain's CDR3 is CSAKTAESGQYF. The CDR3 DNA is TGCAGTGCTAAGACAGCCGAGAGCGGGCAGTACTTC.

The V gene is TRBV6-1, the J gene TRBJ1-4, with 7 bases matching TRBD1. From germline, CDR1 is MNHNS and CDR2 SASEGT. This CDR3 is 15 amino acids long. Germline trimming cut 6 bases from V and 6 bases from J; bases unmatched to any gene: 10. In nucleotides, the CDR3 is TGTGCCAGCAGCCCCCGAGGGGGCAGGGATGAAAAACTGTTTTTT. Translated: CASSPRGGRDEKLFF.

The CDR3 loop is CSAALGQGAVYGYTF. The CDR3 region has the DNA TGCAGTGCGGCCCTTGGACAGGGGGCCGTCTATGGCTACACCTTC. The chain links TRBV20-1 to TRBJ1-2; 11 bases are a match to TRBD1. Trimming cost V 6 bases and J 4 bases; bases outside gene matches: 10. CDR1 DFQATT and CDR2 SNEGSKA come from the germline V gene (reference sequence). The CDR3 runs to 15 residues.

V is TRBV6-1 and J is TRBJ2-1; D may be TRBD2 (5 bases). Deletions cut 5 bases from V and 4 bases from J, with 12 bases between. The CDR3 sequence is 14 residues long. Germline-derived CDR1 and CDR2 are MNHNS and SASEGT. DNA of the CDR3: TGTGCCAGCAGTCGGTCAGCGGTTTACAATGAGCAGTTCTTC. This sequence encodes CASSRSAVYNEQFF.

The chain carries TRBV28 and TRBJ1-5; 7 bases map to TRBD1. V lost 7 bases and J lost 1; bases outside the gene matches: 7. Germline V gives CDR1 MDHEN, CDR2 SYDVKM. CDR3 size: 15 residues. The CDR3, as DNA: TGTGCCAGCACCAACGGGGGACAGAGCAATCAGCCCCAGCATTTT. Its protein is CASTNGGQSNQPQHF.

V gene TRBV29-1 combines with J gene TRBJ2-2; possibly TRBD2 for D (6 bases). CDR1 is SQVTM and CDR2 is ANQGSEA in the germline V gene. V was trimmed by 6 bases and J by 8 bases, leaving 16 bases between them. The CDR3 totals 13 residues. This CDR3 is CSVRGTVMGELFF. CDR3 DNA: TGCAGCGTACGGGGGACGGTCATGGGGGAGCTGTTTTTT.

The genes are TRBV3-1 and TRBJ2-2; perhaps TRBD1 as D (6 bases). The germline V gene encodes CDR1 LGHDT and CDR2 YNNKEL (reference sequence). This CDR3 has 16 amino acids. V was cut by 4 bases and J by 0 bases, with 12 bases left in between. CDR3 sequence: CASSRWGTTNTGELFF. The CDR3 bases are TGTGCCAGCAGCCGGTGGGGGACAACGAACACCGGGGAGCTGTTTTTT.

This clonotype occurred many times. This chain links TRBV7-2 with TRBJ2-7; D uncertain. CDR3 size: 13 residues. Germline V gives CDR1 SGHTA, CDR2 FQGNSA. V was clipped by 5 bases and J by 3 bases, with 11 bases between them. The chain's CDR3 is CASSAASNYEQYF. The CDR3 DNA follows: TGTGCCAGCAGCGCGGCTTCAAACTACGAGCAGTACTTC.

This clonotype has only a few counts. The chain joins TRBV20-1 to TRBJ2-3; D is uncertain. This CDR3 is 13 amino acids long. Trimming removed 8 bases from V and 1 base from J, with 13 bases in between. Per the germline V gene, CDR1 is DFQATT and CDR2 is SNEGSKA (reference sequence). The CDR3: CSPKDPRTDTQYF. The CDR3, as DNA: TGCAGTCCGAAGGACCCACGCACAGATACGCAGTATTTT.

At least ten counts were recorded for this clonotype. The rearrangement links TRBV4-3 to TRBJ2-7; the D gene could be TRBD1 or TRBD2 (5 bases each). Germline lookup yields CDR1 LGHNA and CDR2 YSLEER. Trimming pared 4 bases from V and 2 bases from J, leaving 15 bases between. The CDR3 spans 15 residues. The DNA of the CDR3 is TGCGCCAGCAGCCCGGCCCGGGACGGTACCTACGAGCAGTACTTC. This encodes CASSPARDGTYEQYF.

The V and J genes are TRBV3-1 and TRBJ2-4; 11 nucleotides align to TRBD2. The J segment lost 10 bases and the V segment lost 3 bases, leaving 20 bases of the junction unmatched. Germline V gives CDR1 LGHDT, CDR2 YNNKEL (reference sequence). CDR3 size: 19 residues. The CDR3 spells CASSHRPTGTSGPRGIQYF. CDR3 coding DNA: TGTGCCAGCAGCCACAGACCAACCGGGACTAGCGGCCCCCGTGGGATTCAGTACTTC. Together with reference TRBV3-1 and TRBJ2-4, the CDR3 gives the full variable domain: DTAVSQTPKYLVTQMGNDKSIKCEQNLGHDTMYWYKQDSKKFLKIMFSYNNKELIINETVPNRFSPKSPDKAHLNLHINSLELGDSAVYFCASSHRPTGTSGPRGIQYFGAGTRLSVL.

This clonotype was seen a few times. This chain connects TRBV6-2 or TRBV6-3 to TRBJ1-6, with D unresolved. This CDR3 region has 13 residues. Germline values: CDR1 MNHEY, CDR2 SVGEGT. V lost 10 bases to trimming and J lost 11 bases, with 18 bases between them. As DNA, the CDR3 is TGTGCCACCTTCGGACGGCTTTGGGCACCCCTCCACTTT. Residues: CATFGRLWAPLHF.

This clonotype was recorded many times. The chain combines TRBV7-9 with TRBJ2-7; 9 bases match TRBD1. The CDR3 has 13 residues. The trim removed 4 bases at V and 4 bases at J, leaving 2 bases unmatched. Germline CDR1 SEHNR, CDR2 FQNEAQ (reference sequence). Here the CDR3 DNA reads TGTGCCAGCAGCTGGACAGGGGCTTACGAGCAGTACTTC. Residues: CASSWTGAYEQYF. Supplemented by reference TRBV7-9 and TRBJ2-7, the full variable domain reads DTGVSQNPRHKITKRGQNVTFRCDPISEHNRLYWYRQTLGQGPEFLTYFQNEAQLEKSRLLSDRFSAERPKGSFSTLEIQRTEQGDSAMYLCASSWTGAYEQYFGPGTRLTVT.

This clonotype was observed a few times. This chain joins TRBV3-1 and TRBJ1-2; D perhaps matches TRBD1 (6 bases). Between the trimmed V and J ends, which lost 3 bases and 8 bases, there was a span of 16 bases. CDR3 length: 14 amino acids. The germline V gene has CDR1 LGHDT and CDR2 YNNKEL (reference sequence). The CDR3 DNA is TGTGCCAGCAGCCAGGGGCACAGGGTGGAAGGCTACACCTTC. It codes for CASSQGHRVEGYTF.

Only a few counts were recorded for this clonotype. The gene calls are TRBV20-1 and TRBJ2-5, with a weak D call TRBD1 (6 bases). This CDR3 is built from 13 residues. Trimming removed 7 bases at V and 6 bases at J, with 18 bases between. CDR1 is DFQATT, CDR2 SNEGSKA, per germline (reference sequence). CDR3 in amino acids: CSVRTAAGQTQYF. CDR3 bases: TGCAGTGTCAGGACAGCGGCTGGGCAGACCCAGTACTTC.

This clonotype was detected ten times or more. The V and J genes are TRBV5-6 and TRBJ2-1, with unresolved D. The CDR3 has 12 residues. Trimming removed 2 bases from V and 3 bases from J, with 3 bases in between. Germline V gene sequence: CDR1 SGHDT, CDR2 YYEEEE. CDR3 loop: CASSLVYNEQFF. CDR3 DNA sequence: TGTGCCAGCAGCTTAGTCTACAATGAGCAGTTCTTC.

The chain employs TRBV6-1 and TRBJ2-5; D unresolved. CDR1 and CDR2 (germline): MNHNS, SASEGT. Trimming cost V 6 bases and J 4 bases, with 15 bases left between them. The CDR3 length is 14 residues. The CDR3 is CASSNPRSVETQYF. DNA for the CDR3: TGTGCCAGCAGCAATCCTAGATCGGTAGAGACCCAGTACTTC.

This clonotype has just a few counts. The V and J genes are TRBV6-2 or TRBV6-3 and TRBJ2-2, with a tentative D call TRBD1 (5 bases). Trimming left V 0 bases short and J 3 bases short, with 17 bases between. Germline loops: CDR1 MNHEY, CDR2 SVGEGT. This CDR3 contains 18 residues. The CDR3 DNA reads TGTGCCAGCAGTTACTCGAAGTCGCTAAGGGGTTACACCGGGGAGCTGTTTTTT. It specifies CASSYSKSLRGYTGELFF.

This clonotype showed up many times. The V gene is TRBV27, the J gene TRBJ2-6, with TRBD1 as a possible D gene (6 bases). This CDR3 contains 19 residues. The V gene's germline CDR1 is MNHEY and CDR2 SMNVEV (reference sequence). Trimming shortened V by 4 bases and J by 1 base, and 20 bases separated the two germline ends. The CDR3 is CASSWTVPDGRSGANVLTF. CDR3 nucleotides: TGTGCCAGCAGTTGGACAGTTCCCGACGGAAGGTCTGGGGCCAACGTCCTGACTTTC.

This clonotype was detected only a few times. A much larger clone lies one base from this, so it may be a read error. Because it lacks the conserved phenylalanine or tryptophan at the end, this CDR3 is likely a read error. The chain is built from TRBV5-4 and TRBJ1-5; 7 bases map to TRBD1. V lost 3 bases, J lost 6 bases, and 6 bases stayed unmatched. This CDR3 has 14 residues. Germline CDR1 reads SGHNT; CDR2 reads YYREEE (reference sequence). CDR3 DNA: TGTGCCAGCAGCTCTGACAGGGTTGGTCAGCCCCAGCATTCT. The encoded protein is CASSSDRVGQPQHS.

This chain links TRBV11-2 with TRBJ2-6; D is perhaps TRBD1 (7 bases). Trimming stripped 4 bases from V and 0 bases from J, with 16 bases between. The CDR3 contains 18 residues. Germline values: CDR1 SGHAT, CDR2 FQNNGV. CDR3 residues: CASSWRGTVISGANVLTF. The CDR3 DNA follows: TGTGCCAGCAGCTGGCGCGGGACAGTGATCTCTGGGGCCAACGTCCTGACTTTC.

Many counts were recorded for this clonotype. J is TRBJ2-7 and V is TRBV28, with 9 bases lining up with TRBD1. With V trimmed by 10 bases and J by 4 bases, 5 bases remained unmatched. Germline V lookup: CDR1 MDHEN, CDR2 SYDVKM. This CDR3 is built from 12 residues. CDR3 residues: CANQTGGYEQYF. Here the CDR3 DNA reads TGTGCCAACCAGACAGGGGGATACGAGCAGTACTTC.

The chain carries TRBV12-3 or TRBV12-4 and TRBJ1-5; 7 bases fit TRBD1. With 7 bases clipped from V and 1 base from J, the junction kept 4 bases outside the gene matches. The CDR3 is made up of 14 amino acids. The CDR3 coding sequence is TGTGCCAGCACCCTGACAGGGAGCAATCAGCCCCAGCATTTT. This encodes CASTLTGSNQPQHF.

This chain links TRBV5-1 with TRBJ1-1; D remains ambiguous. CDR1 is SGHRS, CDR2 YFSETQ, per germline. The V and J ends lost 2 bases and 8 bases respectively, with 4 bases between them. The CDR3 is made up of 10 amino acids. CDR3 sequence reads: CASSFVEAFF. The DNA of the CDR3 is TGCGCCAGCAGCTTTGTCGAAGCTTTCTTT.